A selection of T cell receptor beta chains follows, all from one sample in a study of OX40 agonist ivuxolimab in advanced cancers. The protocol was immunoSEQ multiplex PCR, while the TCRdb copy is restricted to in-frame clones and leaves out a portion. This sample has approximately 100,000 clones; over 75% occur once, and the top ten carry approximately 0.31%. The material was CD4+ or CD8+ T cells sorted from blood, obtained in a trial of the OX40 agonist ivuxolimab. The receptors stem from an adult with an advanced solid tumor such as melanoma, head and neck, liver or kidney cancer. Each CDR3 is given with its conserved first and last residue. Fields, in order: clone size, V gene, CDR3 length, J gene, D gene, CDR3 protein, CDR3 DNA. The D gene is left open where the match is weak. Not all rows give a size; the values are once, few, many and, for expanded clones, a class.

abundance: .; v_gene: TRBV18; len: 15; j_gene: TRBJ1-1; d_gene: .; CDR3aa: CASSEGLNKNTEAFF; CDR3nt: TGTGCCAGCTCTGAGGGGCTCAACAAAAACACTGAAGCTTTCTTT
abundance: .; v_gene: TRBV29-1; len: 12; j_gene: TRBJ1-1; d_gene: .; CDR3aa: CSVMKGNTEAFF; CDR3nt: TGCAGCGTTATGAAAGGGAACACTGAAGCTTTCTTT
abundance: .; v_gene: TRBV5-1; len: 15; j_gene: TRBJ2-6; d_gene: .; CDR3aa: CASSFDPSGANVLTF; CDR3nt: TGCGCCAGCAGCTTTGACCCTTCTGGGGCCAACGTCCTGACTTTC
abundance: .; v_gene: TRBV28; len: 14; j_gene: TRBJ2-7; d_gene: TRBD1; CDR3aa: CASSFGTASYEQYF; CDR3nt: TGTGCCAGCAGTTTCGGGACAGCCTCCTACGAGCAGTACTTC
abundance: .; v_gene: TRBV7-2; len: 14; j_gene: TRBJ2-7; d_gene: TRBD2; CDR3aa: CASSVPGLAHEQYF; CDR3nt: TGTGCCAGCAGCGTACCGGGACTAGCCCACGAGCAGTACTTC
abundance: .; v_gene: TRBV11-2; len: 13; j_gene: TRBJ2-1; d_gene: TRBD1; CDR3aa: CASTQGAAGEQFF; CDR3nt: TGTGCCAGCACCCAGGGGGCGGCGGGTGAGCAGTTCTTC
abundance: .; v_gene: TRBV5-1; len: 16; j_gene: TRBJ2-3; d_gene: TRBD1; CDR3aa: CASSLPGQSSTDTQYF; CDR3nt: TGCGCCAGCAGCCTACCGGGACAGTCTAGCACAGATACGCAGTATTTT
abundance: .; v_gene: TRBV5-8; len: 13; j_gene: TRBJ1-2; d_gene: .; CDR3aa: CASSPAANYGYTF; CDR3nt: TGTGCCAGCAGCCCGGCCGCTAACTATGGCTACACCTTC
abundance: .; v_gene: TRBV29-1; len: 10; j_gene: TRBJ2-5; d_gene: .; CDR3aa: CSAYQETQYF; CDR3nt: TGCAGCGCCTACCAAGAGACCCAGTACTTC
abundance: .; v_gene: TRBV6-6; len: 13; j_gene: TRBJ1-3; d_gene: .; CDR3aa: CASSGTSGNTIYF; CDR3nt: TGTGCCAGCAGTGGGACCTCTGGAAACACCATATATTTT
abundance: .; v_gene: TRBV28; len: 14; j_gene: TRBJ1-5; d_gene: TRBD1; CDR3aa: CASRLPGGYQPQHF; CDR3nt: TGTGCCAGCAGGTTACCAGGGGGGTATCAGCCCCAGCATTTT
abundance: .; v_gene: TRBV5-4; len: 13; j_gene: TRBJ1-2; d_gene: .; CDR3aa: CASSDTGTYGYTF; CDR3nt: TGTGCCAGCAGCGATACTGGGACATATGGCTACACCTTC
abundance: .; v_gene: TRBV29-1; len: 18; j_gene: TRBJ2-3; d_gene: TRBD2; CDR3aa: CSLRGAVGTSGSTDTQYF; CDR3nt: TGCAGCTTACGGGGGGCAGTGGGGACTAGCGGGAGCACAGATACGCAGTATTTT
abundance: .; v_gene: TRBV7-8; len: 14; j_gene: TRBJ2-1; d_gene: .; CDR3aa: CASSLVASYGEQFF; CDR3nt: TGTGCCAGCAGCTTAGTGGCGAGTTACGGTGAGCAGTTCTTC
abundance: few; v_gene: TRBV7-9; len: 13; j_gene: TRBJ1-2; d_gene: TRBD1; CDR3aa: CASSWDRGRGYTF; CDR3nt: TGTGCCAGCAGCTGGGACAGGGGGCGAGGCTACACCTTC
abundance: once; v_gene: TRBV4-1; len: 18; j_gene: TRBJ1-5; d_gene: .; CDR3aa: CASSQDFYRDEGNQPQHF; CDR3nt: TGCGCCAGCAGCCAAGATTTTTACAGGGACGAGGGCAATCAGCCCCAGCATTTT
abundance: .; v_gene: TRBV19; len: 14; j_gene: TRBJ2-7; d_gene: TRBD2; CDR3aa: CASSTGLAGYEQYF; CDR3nt: TGTGCCAGTAGTACCGGACTAGCGGGGTACGAGCAGTACTTC
abundance: .; v_gene: TRBV29-1; len: 16; j_gene: TRBJ1-1; d_gene: TRBD1; CDR3aa: CSVPRQGWAQDTEAFF; CDR3nt: TGCAGCGTTCCAAGACAGGGTTGGGCGCAGGACACTGAAGCTTTCTTT
abundance: once; v_gene: TRBV19; len: 14; j_gene: TRBJ1-2; d_gene: .; CDR3aa: CASSIRGRSYGYTF; CDR3nt: TGTGCCAGTAGTATCCGCGGCAGGTCATATGGCTACACCTTC
abundance: .; v_gene: TRBV18; len: 13; j_gene: TRBJ1-4; d_gene: .; CDR3aa: CASSPQANEKLFF; CDR3nt: TGTGCCAGCTCACCACAGGCTAATGAAAAACTGTTTTTT
abundance: few; v_gene: TRBV5-1; len: 13; j_gene: TRBJ2-1; d_gene: .; CDR3aa: CASSFGEYNEQFF; CDR3nt: TGCGCCAGCAGCTTTGGAGAGTACAATGAGCAGTTCTTC
abundance: .; v_gene: TRBV6-6; len: 12; j_gene: TRBJ2-3; d_gene: .; CDR3aa: CASSPLADTQYF; CDR3nt: TGTGCCAGCAGTCCTTTAGCAGATACGCAGTATTTT